This T cell receptor beta chain comes out of a study of T cells expressing NK-cell markers. On the study more broadly: CD3+CD56+NKG2C+, CD3+CD56+NKG2C- and CD3+CD56-NKG2C+ T cells, once sorted, supplied the TCR beta repertoires.

TCRdb re-called the 5' RACE reads and gives one entry per CDR3 protein, without DNA. The sample data list 150,000 to 180,000 distinct CDR3 sequences. Concerning this clonotype itself: Antigen: not known.

The CDR3 is 14 amino acids. Notes on the study in general: No clear determination of HCMV specificity was made for expanded NKG2C+ T cell clones. In a group of 5 or 6 donors, dominant NKG2C+ clonotypes represented roughly 1.0-8% of CD8+ T cells. The CD3+CD56-NKG2C+ fraction was also led by these clonotypes in a handful of donors.

The genes are TRBV12-3 or TRBV12-4 and TRBJ2-1; no DNA is available, so the TRBD2 call from TCRdb remains unchecked. The sequenced material came from blood T cells: a sorted CD56 or NKG2C T cell subset, CD4+ or CD8+ T cells, or bulk PBMC T cells (not recorded which). This sequence originates from a woman in her forties or fifties in good health. The CDR3 loop is CASIRLADYNEQFF.